One sample yielded the 29 T cell receptor beta chains listed below, sequenced in a study of response to subunit inactivated influenza vaccine. One entry per CDR3 protein results from TCRdb running MiXCR on the RT-PCR reads. The sample holds 450,000 to 550,000 distinct CDR3 sequences, roughly 25% seen once. This material consisted of CD4+ T cells sorted from PBMCs, taken approximately 5 days after vaccination. The receptors come from a man aged 50 to 59 who received an inactivated influenza vaccine.

This chain links TRBV30 with TRBJ2-3, with D tentatively TRBD1 or TRBD2 (5 bases each). Germline CDR1 reads GTSNPN; CDR2 reads SVGIG (reference sequence). This CDR3 spans 17 amino acids. The V and J ends lost 3 bases and 0 bases respectively, with 19 bases between them. The CDR3 spells CAWRRGRGAGSTDTQYF. CDR3 DNA sequence: TGTGCCTGGAGGAGGGGAAGAGGGGCAGGGAGCACAGATACGCAGTATTTT.

The chain is built from TRBV7-9 and TRBJ2-3; 10 bases line up with TRBD2. CDR3 length: 13 amino acids. The V gene's germline CDR1 is SEHNR and CDR2 FQNEAQ (reference sequence). V was clipped by 5 bases and J by 8 bases; unmatched bases: 4. CDR3: CASSIRTSGTQYF. The CDR3 nucleotides are TGTGCCAGCAGCATTAGGACTAGCGGTACGCAGTATTTT.

This chain connects TRBV27 to TRBJ2-1; 8 bases line up with TRBD2. CDR1 and CDR2 (germline): MNHEY, SMNVEV (reference sequence). This CDR3 spans 19 amino acids. Unmatched junction bases numbered 12, after V lost 1 base and J lost 1 base. The CDR3 DNA is TGTGCCAGCAGTTTATGGCCCTATCAGCGGGAGAGGTCCTACAATGAGCAGTTCTTC. Encoded protein: CASSLWPYQRERSYNEQFF.

This rearrangement joins TRBV20-1 to TRBJ1-4; no firm D call. The germline V gene has CDR1 DFQATT and CDR2 SNEGSKA (reference sequence). With 5 bases removed from V and 7 bases from J, the gap between germline ends came to 14 bases. The CDR3 has 13 amino acids. The CDR3 nucleotides are TGCAGTGCTTATTCGTCTAAAAGTGAAAAACTGTTTTTT. Its translation is CSAYSSKSEKLFF.

At least ten counts were recorded for this clonotype. J is TRBJ2-4 and V is TRBV7-2, with TRBD2 identical over 7 bases. Unmatched junction bases numbered 5, after V lost 3 bases and J lost 6 bases. CDR1 and CDR2 (germline): SGHTA, FQGNSA. The CDR3 contains 14 residues. The chain's CDR3 is CASSFGAGVNIQYF. CDR3 coding DNA: TGTGCCAGCAGCTTTGGGGCGGGAGTAAACATTCAGTACTTC. Drawing the rest from reference TRBV7-2 and TRBJ2-4, the complete variable domain is GAGVSQSPSNKVTEKGKDVELRCDPISGHTALYWYRQSLGQGLEFLIYFQGNSAPDKSGLPSDRFSAERTGGSVSTLTIQRTQQEDSAVYLCASSFGAGVNIQYFGAGTRLSVL.

This clonotype was counted at least ten times. V and J are TRBV20-1 and TRBJ1-1, with D uncertain. V gave up 7 bases and J gave up 1 base, with 16 bases separating them. The CDR3 runs to 14 residues. Per germline, CDR1 DFQATT and CDR2 SNEGSKA (reference sequence). The CDR3 sequence: CSVSEAWQNTEAFF. The DNA for the CDR3 is TGCAGTGTAAGCGAGGCCTGGCAGAACACTGAAGCTTTCTTT.

The rearrangement links TRBV4-2 to TRBJ2-1, with TRBD2 matching over 7 bases. The CDR3 spans 14 residues. Trimming at V came to 8 bases and at J to 4 bases, leaving 8 bases not matched to a gene. CDR1 and CDR2 (germline): LGHNA, YNFKEQ. CDR3 protein: CASSRDYQYNEQFF. The DNA of the CDR3 is TGTGCCAGCTCCCGGGACTACCAATACAATGAGCAGTTCTTC.

This clonotype was detected only a few times. J is TRBJ2-3 and V is TRBV28; unclear D gene. The germline gives CDR1 MDHEN, CDR2 SYDVKM. This CDR3 is 18 amino acids long. V lost 4 bases and J lost 0, with 20 bases in between. The CDR3 coding sequence is TGTGCCAGCAGTTCCCCCCTTTCGGGCTACGCTAGCACAGATACGCAGTATTTT. Translation gives CASSSPLSGYASTDTQYF.

Points on this clonotype: A read error is possible here, since a much larger clone lies one base away. This chain links TRBV29-1 with TRBJ2-3; 7 bases map to TRBD2. Germline V gene data show CDR1 as SQVTM and CDR2 as ANQGSEA. The CDR3 runs to 15 residues. CDR3 sequence: CSATSLGGSVDTQFF. DNA for the CDR3: TGCAGCGCCACCTCCCTTGGCGGGAGTGTCGATACGCAGTTTTTT.

This clonotype was counted between two and nine times. The rearrangement joins TRBV5-1 to TRBJ1-1; D gene unclear. The CDR3 length is 12 residues. The germline V gene has CDR1 SGHRS and CDR2 YFSETQ. Trimming removed 0 bases from V and 8 bases from J, with 8 bases in between. This chain's CDR3 is CASSLGGREAFF. The DNA for the CDR3 is TGCGCCAGCAGCTTGGGCGGCAGGGAAGCTTTCTTT.

This clonotype was found once. The CDR3 spells CASSTPGGGPLDTQYF. The DNA of the CDR3 is TGTGCCAGCAGTACCCCTGGGGGGGGGCCTTTGGATACGCAGTATTTT. The chain combines TRBV12-3 or TRBV12-4 with TRBJ2-3, with D perhaps TRBD2 (7 bases). CDR3 size: 16 residues. V was cut by 5 bases and J by 6 bases, with 21 bases left in between.

This clonotype was seen only once. The V and J genes are TRBV3-1 and TRBJ2-2; 7 bases line up with TRBD1. The V gene's germline CDR1 is LGHDT and CDR2 YNNKEL (reference sequence). This CDR3 is built from 15 residues. The J segment lost 3 bases and the V segment lost 3 bases, leaving 4 bases of the junction unmatched. The CDR3: CASSHAGTDTGELFF. CDR3 bases: TGTGCCAGCAGCCACGCCGGGACAGACACCGGGGAGCTGTTTTTT.

The gene calls are TRBV4-1 and TRBJ2-1, with TRBD2 matching 9 bases. V trimming: 2 bases; J trimming: 0 bases; junction bases outside the gene matches: 2. Germline V gives CDR1 MGHRA, CDR2 YSYEKL. The CDR3 sequence is 16 residues long. The CDR3 reads CASSQLAGISYNEQFF. As DNA, the CDR3 is TGCGCCAGCAGCCAACTAGCGGGAATCTCCTACAATGAGCAGTTCTTC.

J is TRBJ2-5 and V is TRBV20-1; tentative D call: TRBD1 (6 bases). This CDR3 is 14 amino acids long. The V end lost 4 bases, the J end lost 2 bases, and 14 bases lay between the germline ends. Germline CDR1 reads DFQATT; CDR2 reads SNEGSKA (reference sequence). The CDR3 loop reads CSATSTRGQETQYF. CDR3 DNA: TGCAGTGCTACCTCAACGAGGGGGCAAGAGACCCAGTACTTC.

The chain recombines TRBV7-9 with TRBJ2-3, with D unclear. The germline CDR1 and CDR2 sequences are SEHNR and FQNEAQ (reference sequence). CDR3 length: 14 residues. Trimming stripped 2 bases from V and 4 bases from J, with 10 bases between. CDR3 region: CASSLTLTADTQYF. In DNA, the CDR3 is TGTGCCAGCAGCTTAACCCTCACGGCAGATACGCAGTATTTT.

This clonotype came up many times. This could be a read error, since a much larger clone is one nucleotide away. This sequence joins TRBV5-1 and TRBJ1-1; no clear D gene. Trimming took off 3 bases at V and 1 base at J, with 4 bases between the two ends. The CDR3 has 12 residues. CDR1 and CDR2 (germline): SGHRS, YFSETQ. This CDR3 reads CASSWGNTEAFF. The CDR3 DNA follows: TGCGCCAGCAGCTGGGGGAACACTGAAGCTTTCTTT.

The chain carries TRBV3-1 and TRBJ1-4; 10 bases align to TRBD1. Germline lookup yields CDR1 LGHDT and CDR2 YNNKEL (reference sequence). Trimming took 6 bases from V and 6 from J; bases not matched to a gene: 7. CDR3 length: 15 amino acids. CDR3 nucleotides: TGTGCCAGCAGGAACCACGGGACAGGGGATGAAAAACTGTTTTTT. Translated, it gives CASRNHGTGDEKLFF.

This clonotype was seen repeatedly, ten times or more. The V gene is TRBV3-1, the J gene TRBJ2-5; D may be TRBD2 (6 bases). The CDR3 totals 14 residues. V was cut by 0 bases and J by 8 bases, with 13 bases left in between. Germline V gene sequence: CDR1 LGHDT, CDR2 YNNKEL (reference sequence). DNA of the CDR3: TGTGCCAGCAGCCAAGATCACGGAGGGGTTACCCAGTACTTC. This translates into CASSQDHGGVTQYF.

The genes are TRBV5-1 and TRBJ2-3; 12 bases are a match to TRBD2. V lost 0 bases, J lost 5 bases, and 4 bases stayed unmatched. Germline V gene data show CDR1 as SGHRS and CDR2 as YFSETQ. This CDR3 spans 16 amino acids. The DNA for the CDR3 is TGCGCCAGCAGCTTGGCGACTAGCGGGGGCGGAGATACGCAGTATTTT. Protein sequence: CASSLATSGGGDTQYF.

This clonotype was counted between two and nine times. The chain uses TRBV5-1 and TRBJ2-3, with TRBD2 identical over 7 bases. Germline trimming cut 4 bases from V and 5 bases from J; bases unmatched to any gene: 7. This CDR3 region has 14 residues. Germline V gene data show CDR1 as SGHRS and CDR2 as YFSETQ. The CDR3 reads CASSPGLGVDTQYF. DNA of the CDR3: TGCGCCAGCAGCCCCGGACTAGGTGTAGATACGCAGTATTTT. Full variable domain (missing parts from reference TRBV5-1 and TRBJ2-3): KAGVTQTPRYLIKTRGQQVTLSCSPISGHRSVSWYQQTPGQGLQFLFEYFSETQRNKGNFPGRFSGRQFSNSRSEMNVSTLELGDSALYLCASSPGLGVDTQYFGPGTRLTVL.

The CDR3 coding sequence is TGCGCCAGCAGCCCGGGACCGGCTGAAAAACTGTTTTTT. Its protein is CASSPGPAEKLFF. V and J are TRBV4-3 and TRBJ1-4, with D possibly matching TRBD1 (5 bases). The V and J ends lost 4 bases and 7 bases respectively, with 10 bases between them. CDR3 length: 13 residues. Germline CDR1 and CDR2: LGHNA and YSLEER.

This clonotype was counted only a few times. The chain couples TRBV5-1 to TRBJ2-6; tentative D call: TRBD1 (5 bases). The CDR3 is 19 residues long. The V gene's germline CDR1 is SGHRS and CDR2 YFSETQ. V shed 6 bases and J shed 0 bases, with 22 bases lying between them. CDR3 protein: CASKLLVGQGISGANVLTF. CDR3 coding DNA: TGCGCCAGCAAATTATTAGTAGGGCAGGGAATCTCTGGGGCCAACGTCCTGACTTTC.

This clonotype was recorded a few times. V and J are TRBV5-1 and TRBJ1-1, with D perhaps matching TRBD1 (5 bases). There are 13 residues in the CDR3. Trimming pared 2 bases from V and 7 bases from J, leaving 12 bases between. In germline, CDR1 is SGHRS, CDR2 YFSETQ. This CDR3 reads CASSFGLDSEAFF. In DNA form, the CDR3 reads TGCGCCAGCAGCTTTGGCCTCGACAGTGAAGCTTTCTTT.

This clonotype was picked up a small number of times. The rearrangement uses TRBV27 and TRBJ2-7; D is ambiguous. The CDR3 has 13 residues. CDR1 MNHEY and CDR2 SMNVEV come from the germline V gene (reference sequence). V gave up 5 bases and J gave up 0 bases, with 8 bases separating them. The CDR3 sequence: CASSSHSSYEQYF. For the CDR3, the DNA is TGTGCCAGCAGTAGTCACAGCTCCTACGAGCAGTACTTC.

The rearrangement uses TRBV28 and TRBJ2-7; D may be TRBD2 (5 bases). Per the germline V gene, CDR1 is MDHEN and CDR2 is SYDVKM. This CDR3 has 16 amino acids. Trimming stripped 3 bases from V and 0 bases from J, with 15 bases between. CDR3 bases: TGTGCCAGCAGTTTTCACCTAGCTCTCCTCTCCTACGAGCAGTACTTC. It is translated as CASSFHLALLSYEQYF.

The genes are TRBV10-3 and TRBJ1-3; D remains ambiguous. V was trimmed by 8 bases and J by 0 bases, leaving 5 bases between them. The CDR3 is made up of 12 amino acids. CDR1 is ENHRY, CDR2 SYGVKD, per germline. DNA of the CDR3: TGTGCCATCGGTTCCTCTGGAAACACCATATATTTT. As protein: CAIGSSGNTIYF.

V usage is TRBV5-1 and J usage is TRBJ2-1, with D possibly TRBD2 on 5 matching bases. V was trimmed by 7 bases and J by 5 bases, leaving 22 bases between them. Germline assignment: CDR1 SGHRS and CDR2 YFSETQ. The CDR3 consists of 16 residues. In DNA, the CDR3 is TGCGCCAGCTCCCCATTGAGGGCAGTTCAGGACAATGAGCAGTTCTTC. The encoded protein is CASSPLRAVQDNEQFF.

This clonotype has a handful of counts. The chain joins TRBV7-9 to TRBJ1-1, with D unresolved. CDR3 length equals 15 residues. Germline CDR1 SEHNR, CDR2 FQNEAQ (reference sequence). Trimming took off 0 bases at V and 2 bases at J, with 10 bases between the two ends. CDR3 nucleotide sequence: TGTGCCAGCAGCTTAGCGGGATACGGAAACACTGAAGCTTTCTTT. This sequence encodes CASSLAGYGNTEAFF.

This clonotype was counted at least ten times. This chain's CDR3 is CATLIRGDEKLFF. The CDR3, as DNA: TGTGCCACTTTAATCAGGGGAGATGAAAAACTGTTTTTT. V usage is TRBV7-9 and J usage is TRBJ1-4, with D possibly being TRBD1 (6 bases). Germline CDR1 is SEHNR and CDR2 is FQNEAQ (reference sequence). There are 13 residues in the CDR3. Trimming shortened V by 10 bases and J by 6 bases, and 15 bases separated the two germline ends.